This TCR beta chain was sequenced during a study of blood T cell repertoires in COVID-19. As for the study in general: Sites across the United States, Italy and Spain contributed samples from acute and convalescent COVID-19. Sample material is recorded as cDNA or gDNA derived from T cells, B-cell-depleted T cells, or PBMCs.

This clone was found once. Original processing notes: Reference gene primers were amplified, and this amplification served to estimate nucleated cell counts. The protocol was immunoSEQ multiplex PCR, while the TCRdb copy is restricted to in-frame clones and leaves out a portion. The D gene and trimming were derived from the DNA, and the V and J assignments and clone size from that table. The sample lists 300,000 to 350,000 clones; around 80% were seen once. The trim removed 0 bases at V and 4 bases at J, leaving 4 bases unmatched. Germline CDR1 reads LGHNA; CDR2 reads YNFKEQ. The CDR3 loop spans 15 amino acids.

The sample taken for sequencing was peripheral blood. This TCR came from a man younger than 40 with active or convalescent COVID-19. The V and J genes are TRBV4-2 and TRBJ2-5; 8 nucleotides agree with TRBD1. The CDR3, as DNA: TGTGCCAGCAGCCAAGATTGGCAGGGGGCAGAGACCCAGTACTTC. This translates into CASSQDWQGAETQYF.